This T cell receptor beta chain was documented in a study of cytomegalovirus exposure and HLA in healthy donors. In germline, CDR1 is SGHNT, CDR2 YYREEE (reference sequence). With 4 bases removed from V and 1 base from J, the gap between germline ends came to 12 bases. This CDR3 has 16 amino acids. A multiplex PCR was run with 60 Vbeta primers and 13 Jbeta primers. Only in-frame clones appear in the TCRdb table, and some are missing; sequencing was by immunoSEQ multiplex PCR. The sample contains some 180,000 clones, roughly 76% of which appear only once. The TCR was taken from a male donor in good health and CMV-seronegative. The sequencing sample was made of PBMCs. The chain recombines TRBV5-4 with TRBJ2-6; TRBD2 is a possible D gene (5 bases). The CDR3 sequence: CASSAVGRSGANVLTF. The CDR3, as DNA: TGTGCCAGCAGCGCCGTAGGGAGATCTGGGGCCAACGTCCTGACTTTC.